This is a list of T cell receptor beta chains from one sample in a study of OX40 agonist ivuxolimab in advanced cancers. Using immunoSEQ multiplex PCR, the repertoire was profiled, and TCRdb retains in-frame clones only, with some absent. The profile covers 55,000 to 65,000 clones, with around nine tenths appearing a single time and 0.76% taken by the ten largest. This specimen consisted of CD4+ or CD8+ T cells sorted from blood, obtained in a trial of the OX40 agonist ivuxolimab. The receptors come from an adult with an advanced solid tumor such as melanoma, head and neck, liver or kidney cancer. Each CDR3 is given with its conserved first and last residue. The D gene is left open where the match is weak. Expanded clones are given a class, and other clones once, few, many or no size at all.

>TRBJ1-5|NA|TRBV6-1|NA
TGTGCCAGCAGTGGGGGGAGGGATCAGCCCCAGCATTTT
CASSGGRDQPQHF
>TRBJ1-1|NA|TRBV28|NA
TGTGCCAGCAAGATCTACACTGAAGCTTTCTTT
CASKIYTEAFF
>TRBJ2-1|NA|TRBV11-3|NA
TGTGCCAGCAGCTTAGGGCATGAGATCTCCTACAATGAGCAGTTCTTC
CASSLGHEISYNEQFF
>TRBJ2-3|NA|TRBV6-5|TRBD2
TGTGCCAGCACGATTAGCGGGGCTAGCACAGATACGCAGTATTTT
CASTISGASTDTQYF
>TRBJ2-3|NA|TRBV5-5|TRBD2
TGTGCCAGCAGCTGGGGGGGAGTTGGCACAGATACGCAGTATTTT
CASSWGGVGTDTQYF
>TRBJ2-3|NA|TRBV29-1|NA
TGCAGCGTTTGGGGGGCGGGAGAAGAAGATACGCAGTATTTT
CSVWGAGEEDTQYF
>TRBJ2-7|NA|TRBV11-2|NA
TGTGCCAGCAGTCCTAGTGGGCAGCCCTACGAGCAGTACTTC
CASSPSGQPYEQYF
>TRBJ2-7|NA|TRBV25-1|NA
TGTGCCAGCAGTGTGTCCCCCGGACTTTTGAGCTCCTACGAGCAGTACTTC
CASSVSPGLLSSYEQYF
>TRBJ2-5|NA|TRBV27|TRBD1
TGTGCCAGCAGTCCCGGGACAGCCAGGATAGGTCGCTGGGAGACCCAGTACTTC
CASSPGTARIGRWETQYF
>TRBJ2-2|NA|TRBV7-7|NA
TGTGCTAGCAGCTTAGAAGGGGTAGGCACCGGGGAGCTGTTTTTT
CASSLEGVGTGELFF
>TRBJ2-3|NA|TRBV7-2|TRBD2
TGTGCCAGCAGCTTGACGGGACTAGCGGCAGATACGCAGTATTTT
CASSLTGLAADTQYF
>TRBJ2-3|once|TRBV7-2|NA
TGTGCCAGCAGCTTTGGGGAATGGGGATACACAGATACGCAGTATTTT
CASSFGEWGYTDTQYF
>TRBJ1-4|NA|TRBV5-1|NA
TGCGCCAGCAGCTTGGCCCTGCGGACTAATGAAAAACTGTTTTTT
CASSLALRTNEKLFF
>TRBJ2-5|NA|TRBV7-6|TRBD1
TGTGCCAGCAGCTTAGGGAACAGGGACAGACAAGAGACCCAGTACTTC
CASSLGNRDRQETQYF
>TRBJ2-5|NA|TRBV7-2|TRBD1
TGTGCCAGTAGGCCACAGGGGGAGACCCAGTACTTC
CASRPQGETQYF
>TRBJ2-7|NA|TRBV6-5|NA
TGTGCCAGCAGTTACTCCTCCACCACGGGGCAGTACTTC
CASSYSSTTGQYF
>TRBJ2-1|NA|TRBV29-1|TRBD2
TGCAGCGTTGTGGGGAGGACTAGCGGCTCCTACAATGAGCAGTTCTTC
CSVVGRTSGSYNEQFF
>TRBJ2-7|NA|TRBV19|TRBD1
TGTGCCAGTAAGGCCGGGACAGGGACTTACGAGCAGTACTTC
CASKAGTGTYEQYF
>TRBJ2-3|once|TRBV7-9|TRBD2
TGTGCCAGCAGCTTAGTAGCCAGCGGGGACCAGTATTTT
CASSLVASGDQYF
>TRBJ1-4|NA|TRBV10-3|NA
TGTGCCATCATAAATCAGGTAGGGAATGAAAAACTGTTTTTT
CAIINQVGNEKLFF
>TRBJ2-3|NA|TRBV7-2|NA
TGTGCCAGCAGCTTAGCTGGGCGCACAGATACGCAGTATTTT
CASSLAGRTDTQYF
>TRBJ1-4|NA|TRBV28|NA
TGTGCCACACGGCCGGGGGGAACTAATGAAAAACTGTTTTTT
CATRPGGTNEKLFF
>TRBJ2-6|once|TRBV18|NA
TGTGCCAGCTCACCGACAGGGAGGGGCTCTGGGGCCAACGTCCTGACTTTC
CASSPTGRGSGANVLTF
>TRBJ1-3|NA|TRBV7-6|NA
TGTGCCAGCAGCGCAACTCCCCCCGGACAGAACTCTGGAAACACCATATATTTT
CASSATPPGQNSGNTIYF
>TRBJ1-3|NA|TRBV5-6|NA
TGTGCCAGCAGCCCCCTTAGTGGAAACACCATATATTTT
CASSPLSGNTIYF
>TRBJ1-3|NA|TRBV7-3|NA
TGTGCCAGCAGCCCCAGCGCCTCTGGAAACACCATATATTTT
CASSPSASGNTIYF
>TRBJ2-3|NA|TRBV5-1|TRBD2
TGCGCCAGCAGCTTGGAGGGACTAGCGGGGAGAGATACGCAGTATTTT
CASSLEGLAGRDTQYF